Shown below are 9 T cell receptor beta chains from a single sample sequenced in a study of T cell repertoires in cytomegalovirus infection. TCRdb reprocessed the reads with MiXCR, giving one entry per CDR3 protein. The repertoire holds around 210,000 distinct CDR3 sequences, 6.5% seen once, with under 7.5% in the top ten. The sequenced material came from PBMCs. The receptors here all came from a human donor in good health (CMV status not recorded). Some clones in this sample may be carry-over from other donors' samples.

This clonotype has at least ten counts. The J gene is TRBJ1-1, the V gene TRBV4-1; a possible D gene is TRBD1 (5 bases). Trimming stripped 1 base from V and 1 base from J, with 16 bases between. This CDR3 is built from 17 residues. Germline CDR1 MGHRA, CDR2 YSYEKL. The chain's CDR3 is CASSQVLLGGGNTEAFF. The CDR3 coding sequence is TGCGCCAGCAGCCAAGTCTTATTAGGCGGGGGGAACACTGAAGCTTTCTTT.

This clonotype came up many times. The chain couples TRBV6-2 or TRBV6-3 to TRBJ2-1; TRBD2 matches 9 bases. The germline V gene encodes CDR1 MNHEY and CDR2 SVGEGT. The CDR3 contains 18 residues. V lost 2 bases, J lost 3 bases, and 11 bases stayed unmatched. In DNA, the CDR3 is TGTGCCAGCAGTTACCCGAGCGGGCTAGCGGGGTACTACAATGAGCAGTTCTTC. Translating it yields CASSYPSGLAGYYNEQFF.

This clonotype was observed a few times. The chain joins TRBV20-1 to TRBJ1-5; 8 bases are a match to TRBD1. V shed 3 bases and J 5 bases; nucleotides not matched to a gene: 9. CDR1 and CDR2 (germline): DFQATT, SNEGSKA (reference sequence). The CDR3 contains 15 residues. This chain's CDR3 is CSASYDRGFYQPQHF. The DNA of the CDR3 is TGCAGTGCTAGCTACGACAGGGGATTTTATCAGCCCCAGCATTTT.

In this sample, this clonotype turned up many times. The J gene is TRBJ2-5, the V gene TRBV15, with no clear D. CDR3 length equals 13 residues. With 1 base removed from V and 4 bases from J, the gap between germline ends came to 7 bases. CDR1 and CDR2 (germline): LNHNV, YYDKDF (reference sequence). The CDR3: CATSRVLGETQYF. As DNA, the CDR3 is TGTGCCACCAGCAGAGTCCTCGGAGAGACCCAGTACTTC.

This clonotype came up many times. The chain has TRBV27 and TRBJ2-3; 10 bases line up with TRBD2. After removal of 4 bases from V and 6 bases from J, the junction contained 10 bases not matched to a gene. Germline CDR1 is MNHEY and CDR2 is SMNVEV (reference sequence). This CDR3 region has 16 residues. In DNA form, the CDR3 reads TGTGCCAGCAGTTCCCGTGGTAGCGGGGGGCGCGATACGCAGTATTTT. Its translation: CASSSRGSGGRDTQYF.

This clonotype showed up many times. The chain has TRBV20-1 and TRBJ1-5; D not resolved. V was pared by 1 base and J by 3 bases, with 13 bases between. The CDR3 covers 15 residues. Germline CDR1 reads DFQATT; CDR2 reads SNEGSKA (reference sequence). The CDR3 DNA reads TGCAGTGCTAGAGCTCGGACTGGCCACAATCAGCCCCAGCATTTT. It translates to CSARARTGHNQPQHF.

In this sample, this clonotype turned up many times. V usage is TRBV25-1 and J usage is TRBJ1-2, with 7 bases fitting TRBD1. Germline-derived CDR1 and CDR2 are MGHDK and SYGVNS. The CDR3 sequence is 16 residues long. The J segment lost 3 bases and the V segment lost 5 bases, leaving 12 bases of the junction unmatched. CDR3 sequence reads: CASSSPGQPTHYGYTF. The CDR3 coding sequence is TGTGCCAGCAGTTCACCGGGACAGCCTACTCACTATGGCTACACCTTC.

This clonotype was seen ten or more times. The chain carries TRBV7-2 and TRBJ2-5, with TRBD1 matching 8 bases. Losses at the gene ends were 4 bases for V and 6 bases for J; bases not matched to a gene: 16. Germline V gene sequence: CDR1 SGHTA, CDR2 FQGNSA. This CDR3 has 17 residues. The CDR3 is CASSSAIRGQGIQTQYF. The CDR3 bases are TGTGCCAGCAGCTCCGCAATCCGAGGACAGGGAATACAGACCCAGTACTTC.

V is TRBV29-1 and J is TRBJ2-3; D might be TRBD1 or TRBD2, each matching 6 bases. Germline CDR1 SQVTM, CDR2 ANQGSEA. The CDR3 loop spans 12 amino acids. V dropped 6 bases and J dropped 4 bases, with 11 bases sitting between them. As DNA, the CDR3 is TGCAGCGTGAACGGGGGCGCAGATACGCAGTATTTT. Amino acids: CSVNGGADTQYF.